This T cell receptor gamma chain is drawn from a study of human gamma delta and Vdelta1 T cells. TCRdb reanalysed the PCR reads via CATT. Of a few thousand gamma-chain clones in the sample, around a third were seen once. Study-level findings and limits: Reportedly, Delta One T cells were polyclonal and broadly targeted acute myeloid leukemia.

Remarks on this clone: Its target is not known.

This CDR3 contains 14 residues. V dropped 3 bases and J dropped 3; count of bases not matched to a gene: 8. CDR1 is VINAFY, CDR2 YDVSNSKD, per germline. Sequencing used Vdelta1 gamma-delta T cells from blood grown in culture (DOT cells). The chain combines TRGV5 with TRGJ1 or TRGJ2. The clonotype originates from a human donor in good health. DNA of the CDR3: TGTGCCACCTGGGACGGCCCATTTTATTATAAGAAACTCTTT. Translation gives CATWDGPFYYKKLF.